This T cell receptor (beta chain) comes out of a study of OX40 agonist ivuxolimab in advanced cancers. This clone has just a few counts. The antigen remains undetermined. Study-level points and caveats: Partly responding patients at 0.1-3.0 mg/kg showed some of the smallest clonal expansion. Certain nonresponding patients likewise had low normalized T-cell clonal expansion. Researchers did not determine the expanded peripheral T cells' antigen specificity.

Germline loops: CDR1 SGHVS, CDR2 FQNEAQ. This CDR3 spans 14 amino acids. Trimming pared 5 bases from V and 2 bases from J, leaving 12 bases between. Clones were sequenced by immunoSEQ multiplex PCR, and TCRdb holds only the in-frame ones, with some missing. In the table there are about 64,000 clones, 80% of which are singletons. This sequence was found in an adult with an advanced solid tumor such as melanoma, head and neck, liver or kidney cancer. Here the sequenced sample was CD4+ or CD8+ T cells sorted from blood, taken in a trial of the OX40 agonist ivuxolimab. This sequence joins TRBV7-8 and TRBJ1-1; D remains unclear. The CDR3 DNA reads as TGTGCCAGCAGCCCCCGGGAAACCAACACTGAAGCTTTCTTT. Protein sequence: CASSPRETNTEAFF.